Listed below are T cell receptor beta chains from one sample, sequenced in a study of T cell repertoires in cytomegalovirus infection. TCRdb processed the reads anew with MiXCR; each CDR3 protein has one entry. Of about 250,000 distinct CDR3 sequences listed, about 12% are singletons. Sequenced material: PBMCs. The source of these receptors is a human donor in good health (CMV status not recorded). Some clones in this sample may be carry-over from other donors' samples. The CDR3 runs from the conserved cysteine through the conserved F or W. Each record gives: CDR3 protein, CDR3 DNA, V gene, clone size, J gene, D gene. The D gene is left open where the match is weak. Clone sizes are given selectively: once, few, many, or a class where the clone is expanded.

CDR3 protein: CASKGTPRDTGELFF
CDR3 DNA: TGTGCCAGCAAAGGGACGCCACGGGACACCGGGGAGCTGTTTTTT
V gene: TRBV2
clone size: NA
J gene: TRBJ2-2
D gene: NA

CDR3 protein: CSAREPFRGGEQFF
CDR3 DNA: TGCAGTGCTAGAGAGCCTTTCAGGGGCGGGGAGCAGTTCTTC
V gene: TRBV20-1
clone size: NA
J gene: TRBJ2-1
D gene: NA

CDR3 protein: CASRDGGGETQYF
CDR3 DNA: TGTGCCAGTAGGGACGGGGGTGGGGAGACCCAGTACTTC
V gene: TRBV19
clone size: NA
J gene: TRBJ2-5
D gene: NA

CDR3 protein: CSVTSGSSTDTQYF
CDR3 DNA: TGCAGCGTTACCAGCGGGTCTAGCACAGATACGCAGTATTTT
V gene: TRBV29-1
clone size: NA
J gene: TRBJ2-3
D gene: NA

CDR3 protein: CASSIGGVAKNIQYF
CDR3 DNA: TGTGCCAGTAGTATAGGGGGGGTAGCCAAAAACATTCAGTACTTC
V gene: TRBV19
clone size: many
J gene: TRBJ2-4
D gene: NA

CDR3 protein: CASSVTGGIGSEYNEQFF
CDR3 DNA: TGTGCCAGCAGTGTGACAGGGGGGATCGGGAGTGAATACAATGAGCAGTTCTTC
V gene: TRBV6-1
clone size: few
J gene: TRBJ2-1
D gene: TRBD1

CDR3 protein: CASSFPQETQYF
CDR3 DNA: TGTGCCAGCAGCTTCCCCCAAGAGACCCAGTACTTC
V gene: TRBV7-2
clone size: many
J gene: TRBJ2-5
D gene: NA

CDR3 protein: CASSTLLGEKLFF
CDR3 DNA: TGTGCCAGCAGTACGCTACTTGGTGAAAAACTGTTTTTT
V gene: TRBV7-2
clone size: many
J gene: TRBJ1-4
D gene: NA

CDR3 protein: CASSLVRDTTEQYF
CDR3 DNA: TGTGCCAGCAGCTTAGTTCGGGATACTACTGAGCAGTACTTC
V gene: TRBV7-2
clone size: many
J gene: TRBJ2-7
D gene: NA

CDR3 protein: CASSIGVFTDTQYF
CDR3 DNA: TGTGCCAGTAGTATCGGGGTGTTCACAGATACGCAGTATTTT
V gene: TRBV19
clone size: many
J gene: TRBJ2-3
D gene: NA

CDR3 protein: CASSRDISSSYNEQFF
CDR3 DNA: TGCGCCAGCAGCCGTGACATTTCCAGCTCCTACAATGAGCAGTTCTTC
V gene: TRBV4-3
clone size: NA
J gene: TRBJ2-1
D gene: NA

CDR3 protein: CASSEGTTAAYEQYF
CDR3 DNA: TGTGCCAGCAGTGAAGGCACCACGGCGGCCTACGAGCAGTACTTC
V gene: TRBV2
clone size: many
J gene: TRBJ2-7
D gene: NA

CDR3 protein: CASSLQSSNYGYTF
CDR3 DNA: TGCGCCAGCAGCTTACAGAGCAGTAACTATGGCTACACCTTC
V gene: TRBV5-1
clone size: NA
J gene: TRBJ1-2
D gene: NA

CDR3 protein: CAALRRGLNEKLFF
CDR3 DNA: TGTGCCGCTCTACGTAGGGGGCTAAATGAAAAACTGTTTTTT
V gene: TRBV6-1
clone size: many
J gene: TRBJ1-4
D gene: TRBD1

CDR3 protein: CASSQTMGAVGAFF
CDR3 DNA: TGTGCCAGCAGCCAGACCATGGGGGCAGTTGGAGCTTTCTTT
V gene: TRBV14
clone size: few
J gene: TRBJ1-1
D gene: NA